This T cell receptor (beta chain) was recorded in a study of blood T cell repertoires in COVID-19. Study-level information: Sites in the United States, Italy and Spain provided acute and convalescent COVID-19 samples.

The germline V gene has CDR1 KGHSY and CDR2 FQNENV. The CDR3 is made up of 13 amino acids. Between the trimmed V and J ends, which lost 4 bases and 7 bases, there was a span of 13 bases. Per the original methods: Estimation of nucleated cell counts relied on the amplification of reference gene primers. Clones were sequenced by immunoSEQ multiplex PCR, and TCRdb holds only the in-frame ones, with some missing. For V, J and clone size, that table is used; D and trimming come from the DNA. The sample includes 200,000 to 300,000 clones, around four fifths of them seen just once. Sequencing was performed on peripheral blood. This sequence joins TRBV16 and TRBJ2-5; the D gene is possibly TRBD1 (5 bases). The receptor's source is a woman aged 55-70 years with active or convalescent COVID-19. The CDR3 nucleotides read TGTGCCAGCAGCCTTGACAGATACGGGACCCAGTACTTC. The encoded protein is CASSLDRYGTQYF.